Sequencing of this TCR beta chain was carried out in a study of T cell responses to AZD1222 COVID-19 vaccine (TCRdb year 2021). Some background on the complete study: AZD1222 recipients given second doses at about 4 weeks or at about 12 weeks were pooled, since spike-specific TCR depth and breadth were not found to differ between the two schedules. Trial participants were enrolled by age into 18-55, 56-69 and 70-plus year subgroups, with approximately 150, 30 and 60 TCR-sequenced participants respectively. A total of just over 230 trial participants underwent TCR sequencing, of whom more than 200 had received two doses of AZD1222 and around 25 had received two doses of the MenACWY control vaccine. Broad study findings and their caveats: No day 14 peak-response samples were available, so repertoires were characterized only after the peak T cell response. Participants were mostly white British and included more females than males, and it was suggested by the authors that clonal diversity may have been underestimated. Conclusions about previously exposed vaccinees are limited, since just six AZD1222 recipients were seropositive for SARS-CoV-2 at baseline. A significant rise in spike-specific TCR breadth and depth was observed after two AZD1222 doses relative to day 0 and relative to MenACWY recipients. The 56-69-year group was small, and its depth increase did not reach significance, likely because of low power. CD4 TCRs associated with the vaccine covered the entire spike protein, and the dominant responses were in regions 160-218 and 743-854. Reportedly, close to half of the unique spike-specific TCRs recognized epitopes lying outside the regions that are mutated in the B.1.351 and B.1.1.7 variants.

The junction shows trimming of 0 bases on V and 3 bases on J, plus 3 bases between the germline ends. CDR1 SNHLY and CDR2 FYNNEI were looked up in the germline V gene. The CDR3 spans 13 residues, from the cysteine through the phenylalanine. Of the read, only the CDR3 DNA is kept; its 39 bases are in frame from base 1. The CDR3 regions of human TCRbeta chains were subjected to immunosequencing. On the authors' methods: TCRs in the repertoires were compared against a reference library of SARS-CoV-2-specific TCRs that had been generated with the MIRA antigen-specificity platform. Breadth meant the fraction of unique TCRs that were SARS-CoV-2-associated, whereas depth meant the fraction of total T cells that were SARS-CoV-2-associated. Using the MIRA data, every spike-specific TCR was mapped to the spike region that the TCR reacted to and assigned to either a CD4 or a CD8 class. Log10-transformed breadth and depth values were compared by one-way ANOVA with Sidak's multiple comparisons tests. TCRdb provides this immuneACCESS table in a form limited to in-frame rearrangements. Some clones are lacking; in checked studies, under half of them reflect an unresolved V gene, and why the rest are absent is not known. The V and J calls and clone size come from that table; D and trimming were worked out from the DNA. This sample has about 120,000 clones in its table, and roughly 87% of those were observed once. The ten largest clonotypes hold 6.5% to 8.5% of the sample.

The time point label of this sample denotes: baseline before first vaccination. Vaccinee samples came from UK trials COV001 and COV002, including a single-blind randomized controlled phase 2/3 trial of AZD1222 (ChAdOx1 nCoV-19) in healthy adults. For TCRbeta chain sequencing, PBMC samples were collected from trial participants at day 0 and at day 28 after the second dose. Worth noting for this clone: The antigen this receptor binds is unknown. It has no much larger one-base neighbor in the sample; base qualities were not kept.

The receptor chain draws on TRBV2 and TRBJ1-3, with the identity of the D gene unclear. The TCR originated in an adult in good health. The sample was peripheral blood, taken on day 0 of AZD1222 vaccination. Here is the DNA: TGTGCCAGCAGTGAAGCGCTTGGAAACACCATATATTTT. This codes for CASSEALGNTIYF. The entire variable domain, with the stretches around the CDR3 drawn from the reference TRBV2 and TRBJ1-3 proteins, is EPEVTQTPSHQVTQMGQEVILRCVPISNHLYFYWYRQILGQKVEFLVSFYNNEISEKSEIFDDQFSVERPDGSNFTLKIRSTKLEDSAMYFCASSEALGNTIYFGEGSWLTVV.